The clone carrying this TCR beta chain turned up a few times. Its matching antigen is unknown. The data were obtained in a study of T-cell reconstitution after alpha-beta-depleted transplantation in children. Points from the study as a whole: Reportedly, roughly two months post-transplant, alpha-beta T cells arose from several hundred expanded graft clones. Surviving recipient T cells and thymic progenitors underlay high day-60 TCRbeta diversity in some patients. At the one-year point after transplant, T-cell counts and TCRbeta diversity were found to come mostly from T cells that had been newly produced.

Germline assignment: CDR1 MDHEN and CDR2 SYDVKM. Trimming took off 7 bases at V and 6 bases at J, with 9 bases between the two ends. The CDR3 consists of 11 residues. The authors prepared the TCRbeta library with unique molecular identifiers. TCRdb ran MiXCR on the PCR reads and lists one entry per CDR3 protein. The table records 490,000 or so distinct CDR3 sequences, about 11% of them present only once. The V and J genes are TRBV28 and TRBJ1-2; no definite D call. This receptor was obtained from a child aged 2 to 10 with inherited bone marrow failure, due to receive a stem cell transplant. This specimen consisted of PBMCs, obtained before TCRalphabeta/CD19-depleted stem cell transplant. The CDR3 here is CASTYKDGYTF. The CDR3 bases are TGTGCCAGCACTTATAAGGATGGCTACACCTTC.